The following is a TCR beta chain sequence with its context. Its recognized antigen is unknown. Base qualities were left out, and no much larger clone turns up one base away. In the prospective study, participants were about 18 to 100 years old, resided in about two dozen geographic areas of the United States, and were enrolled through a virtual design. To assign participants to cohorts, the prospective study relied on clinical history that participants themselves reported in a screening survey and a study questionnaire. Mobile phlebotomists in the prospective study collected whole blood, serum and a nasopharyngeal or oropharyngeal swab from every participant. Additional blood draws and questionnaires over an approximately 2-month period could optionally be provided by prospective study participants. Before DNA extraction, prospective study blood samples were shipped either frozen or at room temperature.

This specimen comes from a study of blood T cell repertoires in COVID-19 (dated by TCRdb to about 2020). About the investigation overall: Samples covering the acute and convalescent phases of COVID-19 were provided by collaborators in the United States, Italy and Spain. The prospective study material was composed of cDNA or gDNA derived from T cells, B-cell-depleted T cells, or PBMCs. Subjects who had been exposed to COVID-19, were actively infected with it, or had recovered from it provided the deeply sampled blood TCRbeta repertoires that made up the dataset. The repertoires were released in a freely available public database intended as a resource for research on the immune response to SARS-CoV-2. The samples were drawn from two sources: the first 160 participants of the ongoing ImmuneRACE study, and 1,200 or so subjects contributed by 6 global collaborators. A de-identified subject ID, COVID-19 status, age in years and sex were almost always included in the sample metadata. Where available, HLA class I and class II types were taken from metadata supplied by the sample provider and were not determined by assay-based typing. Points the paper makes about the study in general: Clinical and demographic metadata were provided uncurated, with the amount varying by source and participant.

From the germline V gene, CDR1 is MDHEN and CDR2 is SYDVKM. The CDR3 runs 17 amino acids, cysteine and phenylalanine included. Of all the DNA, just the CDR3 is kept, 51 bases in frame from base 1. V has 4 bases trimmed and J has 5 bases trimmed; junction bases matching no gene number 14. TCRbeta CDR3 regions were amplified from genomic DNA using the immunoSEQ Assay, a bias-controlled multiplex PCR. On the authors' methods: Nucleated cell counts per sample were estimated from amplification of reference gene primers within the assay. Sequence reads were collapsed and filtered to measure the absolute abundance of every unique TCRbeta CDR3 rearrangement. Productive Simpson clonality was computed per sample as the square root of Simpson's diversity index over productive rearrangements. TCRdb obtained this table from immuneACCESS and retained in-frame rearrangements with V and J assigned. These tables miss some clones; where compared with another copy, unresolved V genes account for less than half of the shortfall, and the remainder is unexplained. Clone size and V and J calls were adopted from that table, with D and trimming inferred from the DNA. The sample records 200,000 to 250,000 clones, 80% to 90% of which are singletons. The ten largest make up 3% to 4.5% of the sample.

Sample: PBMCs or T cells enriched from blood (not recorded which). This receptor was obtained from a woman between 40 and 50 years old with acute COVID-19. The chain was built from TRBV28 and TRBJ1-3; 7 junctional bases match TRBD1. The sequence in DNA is TGTGCCAGCAGTTCCTCACAGGGGTCTGCCGGGCGAAACACCATATATTTT. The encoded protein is CASSSSQGSAGRNTIYF.